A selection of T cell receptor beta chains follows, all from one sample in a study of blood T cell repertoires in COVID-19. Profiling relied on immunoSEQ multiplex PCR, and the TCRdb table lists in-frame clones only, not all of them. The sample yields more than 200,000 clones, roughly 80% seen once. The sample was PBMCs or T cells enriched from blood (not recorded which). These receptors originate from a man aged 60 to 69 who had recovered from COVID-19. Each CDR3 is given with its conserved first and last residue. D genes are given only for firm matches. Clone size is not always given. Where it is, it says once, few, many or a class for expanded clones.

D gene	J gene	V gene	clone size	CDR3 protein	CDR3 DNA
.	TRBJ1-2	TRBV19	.	CASSIVTGGGYTF	TGTGCCAGTAGTATAGTGACCGGGGGTGGCTACACCTTC
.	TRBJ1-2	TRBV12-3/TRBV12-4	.	CASSLQQNYGYTF	TGTGCCAGCAGTTTGCAACAGAACTATGGCTACACCTTC
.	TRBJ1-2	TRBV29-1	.	CSVPFRDLEYGYTF	TGCAGCGTTCCCTTCAGGGATTTAGAGTATGGCTACACCTTC
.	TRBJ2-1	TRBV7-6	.	CASSLGGISYNEQFF	TGTGCCAGCAGCTTGGGAGGAATCTCCTACAATGAGCAGTTCTTC
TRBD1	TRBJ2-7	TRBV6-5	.	CASSPTGGAYEQYF	TGTGCCAGCAGTCCGACAGGGGGGGCCTACGAGCAGTACTTC
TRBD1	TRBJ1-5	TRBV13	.	CASSSGTGGGQPQHF	TGTGCCAGCAGCTCGGGGACAGGGGGCGGTCAGCCCCAGCATTTT
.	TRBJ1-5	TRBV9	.	CASSVDGVRNQPQHF	TGTGCCAGCAGCGTAGACGGGGTTCGGAATCAGCCCCAGCATTTT
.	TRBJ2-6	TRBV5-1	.	CASSLLNSGANVLTF	TGCGCCAGCAGCCTTCTTAACTCTGGGGCCAACGTCCTGACTTTC
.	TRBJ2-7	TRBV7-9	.	CAIRRTYSLGEQYF	TGTGCCATCCGCCGGACTTACTCTCTCGGGGAGCAGTACTTC
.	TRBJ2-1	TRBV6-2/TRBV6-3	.	CASSYQGLGGYNEQFF	TGTGCCAGCAGTTACCAGGGTCTCGGTGGGTACAATGAGCAGTTCTTC
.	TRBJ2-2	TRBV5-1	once	CASSSRFTGNTGELFF	TGCGCCAGCAGCTCTCGATTCACAGGGAACACCGGGGAGCTGTTTTTT
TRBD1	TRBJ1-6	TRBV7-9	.	CASSSPGTGVEGYNSPLHF	TGTGCCAGCAGTTCCCCGGGCACAGGGGTAGAGGGTTATAATTCACCCCTCCACTTT
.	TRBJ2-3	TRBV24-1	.	CATSDIGSADTQYF	TGTGCCACCAGTGATATCGGGAGTGCCGATACGCAGTATTTT
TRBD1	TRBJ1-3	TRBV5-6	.	CASSKRQGLSGNTIYF	TGTGCCAGCAGCAAAAGACAGGGTCTGTCTGGAAACACCATATATTTT
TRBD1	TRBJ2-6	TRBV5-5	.	CASSFGTGSAGANVLTF	TGTGCCAGCAGCTTCGGGACAGGGTCGGCTGGGGCCAACGTCCTGACTTTC
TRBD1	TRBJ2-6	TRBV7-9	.	CASSFMIQGAEGANVLTF	TGTGCCAGCAGCTTCATGATACAGGGGGCTGAGGGGGCCAACGTCCTGACTTTC
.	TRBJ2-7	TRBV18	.	CASSPGDGTHEQYF	TGTGCCAGCTCACCGGGAGACGGGACACACGAGCAGTACTTC
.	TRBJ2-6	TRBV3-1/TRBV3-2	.	CASSRSFSGANVLTF	TGTGCCAGCAGTCGGAGCTTCTCTGGGGCCAACGTCCTGACTTTC
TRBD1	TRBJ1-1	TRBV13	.	CASSFGTGNTEAFF	TGTGCCAGCAGCTTCGGGACAGGGAACACTGAAGCTTTCTTT
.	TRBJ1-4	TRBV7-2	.	CASSLGHANEKLFF	TGTGCCAGCAGCTTAGGGCATGCTAATGAAAAACTGTTTTTT
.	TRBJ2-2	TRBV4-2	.	CASSQDSDTGELFF	TGTGCCAGCAGCCAAGATTCCGACACCGGGGAGCTGTTTTTT
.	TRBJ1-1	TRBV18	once	CASSPRGTGLNTEAFF	TGTGCCAGCTCACCACGCGGAACAGGGCTTAACACTGAAGCTTTCTTT
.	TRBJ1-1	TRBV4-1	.	CASSPREGEGTEAFF	TGCGCCAGCAGCCCCCGGGAGGGAGAAGGGACTGAAGCTTTCTTT
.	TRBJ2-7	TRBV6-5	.	CASSTVPNYEQYF	TGTGCCAGCAGCACGGTCCCAAACTACGAGCAGTACTTC
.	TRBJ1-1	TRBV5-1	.	CASRLGQRTLNTEAFF	TGCGCCAGCAGATTAGGACAGCGGACCTTGAACACTGAAGCTTTCTTT
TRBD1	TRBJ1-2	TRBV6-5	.	CASSPRGEVYGYTF	TGTGCCAGCAGCCCCAGGGGGGAGGTCTATGGCTACACCTTC
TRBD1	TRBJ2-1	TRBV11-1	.	CASSRDRGNEQFF	TGTGCCAGCAGCAGGGACAGGGGGAATGAGCAGTTCTTC
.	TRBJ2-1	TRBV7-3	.	CASSLTEYRADNEQFF	TGTGCCAGCAGCTTAACGGAGTACAGGGCCGACAATGAGCAGTTCTTC
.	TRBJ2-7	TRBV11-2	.	CASSLGPSPYEQYF	TGTGCCAGCAGCTTAGGTCCATCCCCCTACGAGCAGTACTTC
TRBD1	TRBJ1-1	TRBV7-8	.	CASSPGTANTEAFF	TGTGCCAGCAGCCCGGGGACAGCGAACACTGAAGCTTTCTTT
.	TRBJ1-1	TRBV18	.	CASSPTSNTEAFF	TGTGCCAGCTCACCGACAAGTAACACTGAAGCTTTCTTT
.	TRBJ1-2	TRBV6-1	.	CASSEQGKYGYTF	TGTGCCAGCAGTGAACAGGGCAAGTACGGCTACACCTTC
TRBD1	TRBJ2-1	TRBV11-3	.	CASSPWDRGSRNEQFF	TGTGCCAGCAGCCCATGGGACAGGGGGAGTCGTAATGAGCAGTTCTTC
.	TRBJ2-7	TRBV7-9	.	CASSWGVEQYF	TGTGCCAGCAGCTGGGGGGTTGAGCAGTACTTC
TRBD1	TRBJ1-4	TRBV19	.	CASSADRGVAEKLFF	TGTGCCAGTAGTGCCGACAGGGGGGTAGCGGAAAAACTGTTTTTT
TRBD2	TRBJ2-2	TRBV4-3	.	CASSQDRTSGGYTGELFF	TGCGCCAGCAGCCAAGATAGGACTAGCGGGGGGTACACCGGGGAGCTGTTTTTT
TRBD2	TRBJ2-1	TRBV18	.	CASSLSGGASYNEQFF	TGTGCCAGCTCACTTAGCGGGGGGGCCTCCTACAATGAGCAGTTCTTC
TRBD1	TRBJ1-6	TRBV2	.	CASSADRARTGSPLHF	TGTGCCAGCAGTGCGGACAGGGCGAGGACGGGTTCACCCCTTCACTTT
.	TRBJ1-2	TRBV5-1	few	CASSLARGSHGYTF	TGCGCCAGCAGCTTGGCCCGGGGGTCTCATGGCTACACCTTC
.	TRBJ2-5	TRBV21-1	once	CASSKLLSGAETQYF	TGTGCCAGCAGCAAGCTCCTCTCAGGGGCTGAGACCCAGTACTTC
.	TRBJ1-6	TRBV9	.	CASSVGFGASPLHF	TGTGCCAGCAGCGTCGGGTTTGGGGCTTCACCCCTCCACTTT
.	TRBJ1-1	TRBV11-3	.	CASSWGENTEAFF	TGTGCCAGCAGCTGGGGGGAAAACACTGAAGCTTTCTTT
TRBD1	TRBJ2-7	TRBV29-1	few	CSVDGQGAGEQYF	TGCAGCGTTGATGGACAGGGGGCTGGCGAGCAGTACTTC
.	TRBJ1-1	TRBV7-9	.	CATRDRYNTEAFF	TGTGCCACCCGAGACAGATACAACACTGAAGCTTTCTTT